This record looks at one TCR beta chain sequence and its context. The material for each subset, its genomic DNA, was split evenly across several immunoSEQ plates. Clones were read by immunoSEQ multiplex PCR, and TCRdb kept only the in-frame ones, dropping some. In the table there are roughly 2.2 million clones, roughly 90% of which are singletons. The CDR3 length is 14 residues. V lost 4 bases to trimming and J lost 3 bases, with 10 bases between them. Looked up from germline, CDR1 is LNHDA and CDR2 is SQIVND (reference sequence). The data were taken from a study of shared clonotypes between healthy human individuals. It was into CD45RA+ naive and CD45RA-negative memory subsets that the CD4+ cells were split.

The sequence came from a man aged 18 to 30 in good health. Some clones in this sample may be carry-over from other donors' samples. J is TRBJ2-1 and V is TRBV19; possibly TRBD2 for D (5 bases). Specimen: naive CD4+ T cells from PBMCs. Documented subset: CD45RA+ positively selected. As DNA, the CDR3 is TGTGCCAGTAGTAGTTCGGGGATCTACAATGAGCAGTTCTTC. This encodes CASSSSGIYNEQFF.